Listed here is a single T cell receptor beta chain. The CDR3 runs 13 residues. Per germline, CDR1 SEHNR and CDR2 FQNEAQ (reference sequence). V was cut by 5 bases and J by 5 bases, with 12 bases left in between. The source of the sample is a study of blood T cell repertoires in COVID-19. Study in general: Some COVID-19 samples were acute and others convalescent; all came from the United States, Italy and Spain.

Source study methods: For nucleated cells, counts were estimated from reference gene primer amplification. TCRdb's table, derived via immunoSEQ multiplex PCR, lists solely in-frame clones and lacks some. The V and J calls and clone size are taken from that table; D and trimming were inferred from the DNA. This table holds about 88,000 clones, roughly 80% found once. This receptor was identified in a human donor in a cohort sampled during active COVID-19. This chain connects TRBV7-9 to TRBJ1-1, with a tentative D call TRBD1 (5 bases). Sequencing input: peripheral blood. CDR3 coding DNA: TGTGCCAGCAGCCGAGCAGGGCATACTGAAGCTTTCTTT. Protein product: CASSRAGHTEAFF.